This passage covers 20 T cell receptor beta chains from one sample sequenced in a study of control samples from healthy donors and cancer patients. TCRdb's copy holds only in-frame clones and misses some; the assay was immunoSEQ multiplex PCR. The sample consists of under 200,000 clones, 93% of them appearing once. The sequencing sample was made of blood. These TCRs come from a woman aged 60-75 years in good health.

V gene TRBV9 combines with J gene TRBJ1-2, with no clear D. The ends were cut back, 7 bases at V and 8 bases at J, with 12 bases in the middle. Germline CDR1 and CDR2: SGDLS and YYNGEE. CDR3 length: 11 amino acids. CDR3 DNA sequence: TGTGCCAGCTCCCAGACGGGAGGCTACACCTTC. Protein product: CASSQTGGYTF.

This rearrangement joins TRBV12-3 or TRBV12-4 to TRBJ1-1, with 8 bases identical to TRBD1. J lost 4 bases, V lost 4 bases, and 2 bases had no gene match. The CDR3 is 13 residues long. The CDR3 DNA sequence: TGTGCCAGCAGTTGGGACAGGCCCACTGAAGCTTTCTTT. As protein: CASSWDRPTEAFF.

This clone was observed once. The chain joins TRBV11-2 to TRBJ1-2; perhaps TRBD1 as D (5 bases). Trimming took off 3 bases at V and 4 bases at J, with 9 bases between the two ends. CDR1 and CDR2 (germline): SGHAT, FQNNGV. This CDR3 is 13 amino acids long. In DNA form, the CDR3 reads TGTGCCAGCAGCTTCAGGGTCTCCTATGGCTACACCTTC. It is translated as CASSFRVSYGYTF.

The chain recombines TRBV3-1 (or the pseudogene TRBV3-2) with TRBJ1-5; TRBD1 agrees at 11 bases. The CDR3 has 16 amino acids. J gave up 1 base and V 4 bases, and 3 bases lay outside the gene matches. Germline V gene lookup returns CDR1 LGHDT and CDR2 YNNKEL (reference sequence). CDR3 DNA: TGTGCCAGCAGCCCCCGGGACAGGGGGAGCAATCAGCCCCAGCATTTT. It encodes CASSPRDRGSNQPQHF.

This clone came up a few times. The gene calls are TRBV4-1 and TRBJ1-6; D is ambiguous. Per germline, CDR1 MGHRA and CDR2 YSYEKL. This CDR3 has 15 amino acids. V was cut by 0 bases and J by 9 bases, with 12 bases left in between. CDR3 sequence reads: CASSQDVATFSPLHF. CDR3 coding DNA: TGCGCCAGCAGCCAAGATGTGGCCACGTTTTCACCCCTCCACTTT.

This sequence joins TRBV6-5 and TRBJ2-7; D gene unclear. Germline V CDR1 and CDR2: MNHEY, SVGAGI. With 7 bases removed from V and 3 bases from J, the gap between germline ends came to 16 bases. The CDR3 length is 14 residues. The CDR3 nucleotides read TGTGCCAGCAAAGTAGGGTGGAGTTTCTACGAGCAGTACTTC. It is translated as CASKVGWSFYEQYF.

In regard to this clone: Other nucleotide sequences from this sample produce the same CDR3. The V gene is TRBV7-6, the J gene TRBJ1-1; 11 nucleotides align to TRBD1. Looked up from germline, CDR1 is SGHVS and CDR2 is FNYEAQ. This CDR3 region has 15 residues. V trimming: 3 bases; J trimming: 1 base; junction bases outside the gene matches: 1. The CDR3 DNA reads TGTGCCAGCAGCTTGGGGACAGGGGGGAACACTGAAGCTTTCTTT. Its translation: CASSLGTGGNTEAFF.

The CDR3 sequence is CASSLNGFQPQHF. In DNA, the CDR3 is TGTGCCAGCAGCTTGAATGGGTTTCAGCCCCAGCATTTT. The genes are TRBV5-4 and TRBJ1-5; D remains ambiguous. In germline, CDR1 is SGHNT, CDR2 YYREEE (reference sequence). Trimming left V 1 base short and J 6 bases short, with 8 bases between. CDR3 length: 13 residues.

The CDR3 DNA is TGTGCCAGTAGTTCTCATTCCTCACAGGGTAGCAATCAGCCCCAGCATTTT. Translation gives CASSSHSSQGSNQPQHF. This chain connects TRBV19 to TRBJ1-5; the D gene is possibly TRBD1 (6 bases). The germline V gene has CDR1 LNHDA and CDR2 SQIVND (reference sequence). Deletions cut 5 bases from V and 0 bases from J, with 17 bases between. The CDR3 is made up of 17 amino acids.

Written as DNA, the CDR3 is TGTGCCAGCAGCCCCAACAGGGTCACTGAAGCTTTCTTT. Translated: CASSPNRVTEAFF. This chain joins TRBV12-3 or TRBV12-4 and TRBJ1-1, with D possibly matching TRBD1 (6 bases). CDR3 length: 13 amino acids. V lost 6 bases, J lost 4 bases, and 12 bases lay in between.

The V gene is TRBV7-6, the J gene TRBJ2-1; D remains ambiguous. The CDR3 is 16 amino acids. Germline loops: CDR1 SGHVS, CDR2 FNYEAQ. The germline V and J ends were trimmed by 0 bases and 0 bases, with 9 bases remaining between them. The CDR3 loop is CASSLASSNSYNEQFF. CDR3 nucleotide sequence: TGTGCCAGCAGCTTAGCTTCTTCGAACTCCTACAATGAGCAGTTCTTC.

The rearrangement links TRBV4-3 to TRBJ2-2; 8 bases match TRBD1. Unmatched junction bases numbered 5, after V lost 0 bases and J lost 2 bases. The CDR3 has 17 amino acids. Germline V gene lookup returns CDR1 LGHNA and CDR2 YSLEER. CDR3 region: CASSQDFQGANTGELFF. The CDR3 nucleotides are TGCGCCAGCAGCCAAGATTTCCAGGGGGCTAACACCGGGGAGCTGTTTTTT.

The chain is built from TRBV4-3 and TRBJ1-6; 8 bases are shared with TRBD1. Trimming took 0 bases from V and 2 from J; bases not matched to a gene: 9. The CDR3 spans 19 residues. Germline V gives CDR1 LGHNA, CDR2 YSLEER. CDR3 sequence (DNA): TGCGCCAGCAGCCAAGATTTACAGGGGGGTAGAGCCTATAATTCACCCCTCCACTTT. It translates to CASSQDLQGGRAYNSPLHF.

The chain employs TRBV5-1 and TRBJ1-1; unclear D gene. This CDR3 has 13 amino acids. V was trimmed by 3 bases and J by 5 bases, leaving 11 bases between them. Germline loops: CDR1 SGHRS, CDR2 YFSETQ. CDR3 DNA: TGCGCCAGCAGCTCCTACACGGATACTGAAGCTTTCTTT. It yields the protein CASSSYTDTEAFF.

V and J are TRBV4-2 and TRBJ1-6, with 9 positions matching TRBD1. Trimming at V came to 4 bases and at J to 8 bases, leaving 12 bases not matched to a gene. Germline CDR1 LGHNA, CDR2 YNFKEQ. The CDR3 consists of 17 residues. The CDR3 nucleotides are TGTGCCAGCAGCCGCACTAGAGTTAGGACAGGGGATTCACCCCTCCACTTT. Its protein is CASSRTRVRTGDSPLHF.

The CDR3 nucleotides are TGTGCCAGCAGCTTGTTCGGAGCCTCTGAAGCTTTCTTT. Residues: CASSLFGASEAFF. This sequence joins TRBV5-6 and TRBJ1-1, with D unresolved. Trimming removed 1 base at V and 6 bases at J, with 10 bases between. The CDR3 extends over 13 amino acids. Germline CDR1 SGHDT, CDR2 YYEEEE.

This clone was observed once. The chain has TRBV7-2 and TRBJ1-1; D possibly corresponds to TRBD1 (6 bases). The CDR3 has 14 amino acids. CDR1 SGHTA and CDR2 FQGNSA come from the germline V gene. V lost 3 bases to trimming and J lost 3 bases, with 11 bases between them. The CDR3 nucleotides are TGTGCCAGCAGCTTTACAGGGTTGTACACTGAAGCTTTCTTT. This gives the protein CASSFTGLYTEAFF.

This clone was picked up a small number of times. V is TRBV6-2 or TRBV6-3 and J is TRBJ1-5; 7 nucleotides match TRBD1. CDR1 is MNHEY, CDR2 SVGEGT, per germline. The CDR3 contains 14 residues. Trimming at V came to 4 bases and at J to 9 bases, leaving 9 bases not matched to a gene. CDR3 sequence reads: CASSFLTGVGPQHF. In nucleotides, the CDR3 is TGTGCCAGCAGTTTTTTAACAGGGGTTGGGCCCCAGCATTTT.

In this sample, this clone turned up once. The J gene is TRBJ2-7, the V gene TRBV5-1, with D perhaps assigned TRBD1 or TRBD2 (5 bases each). Germline V gives CDR1 SGHRS, CDR2 YFSETQ. This CDR3 has 17 residues. Trimming removed 0 bases at V and 0 bases at J, with 16 bases between. The CDR3 region is CASSLEPLGTSSYEQYF. The CDR3 bases are TGCGCCAGCAGCTTGGAACCCCTTGGGACGTCCTCCTACGAGCAGTACTTC.

The rearrangement joins TRBV10-3 to TRBJ1-2; tentative D call: TRBD1 (5 bases). CDR3 size: 12 residues. Germline V CDR1 and CDR2: ENHRY, SYGVKD. V was pared by 4 bases and J by 3 bases, with 6 bases between. CDR3: CAISGRDYGYTF. The CDR3 DNA follows: TGTGCCATCAGTGGCAGGGACTATGGCTACACCTTC.